Listed here are 27 T cell receptor beta chains from one sample, sequenced in a study of T cell responses to AZD1222 COVID-19 vaccine. Method: immunoSEQ multiplex PCR; TCRdb's copy keeps in-frame clones and lacks some. This table holds roughly 150,000 clones, roughly 93% found once. The sequences come from peripheral blood, collected 28 days after the second AZD1222 dose. These receptors were collected from an adult who received the AZD1222 COVID-19 vaccine.

V is TRBV6-4 and J is TRBJ1-6; 8 positions agree with TRBD1. The germline gives CDR1 MRHNA, CDR2 SNTAGT. Trimming at V came to 5 bases and at J to 6 bases, leaving 9 bases not matched to a gene. The CDR3 loop spans 16 amino acids. CDR3 coding DNA: TGTGCCAGCAGTAAAAACCGGGACAGGACTAATTCACCCCTCCACTTT. Translating gives CASSKNRDRTNSPLHF.

The chain carries TRBV27 and TRBJ2-7; D not certain. There are 14 residues in the CDR3. Germline loops: CDR1 MNHEY, CDR2 SMNVEV (reference sequence). The V gene lost 2 bases and the J gene lost 1 base, with 9 bases spanning the gap. In DNA, the CDR3 is TGTGCCAGCAGTTTAAGAGCCAGTTCCTACGAGCAGTACTTC. It translates to CASSLRASSYEQYF.

The V and J genes are TRBV7-3 and TRBJ2-3; 10 bases line up with TRBD1. This CDR3 spans 16 amino acids. Germline values: CDR1 SGHTA, CDR2 FQGTGA. V lost 5 bases, J lost 3 bases, and 8 bases stayed unmatched. The CDR3 DNA reads as TGTGCCAGCAGCCCGGGAGGGACAGGGGCGACAGATACGCAGTATTTT. It is translated as CASSPGGTGATDTQYF.

The rearrangement joins TRBV3-1 (or the pseudogene TRBV3-2) to TRBJ2-3; tentatively, D is TRBD1 or TRBD2 (5 bases each). Between the trimmed V and J ends, which lost 0 bases and 2 bases, there was a span of 18 bases. The CDR3 loop spans 18 amino acids. Germline assignment: CDR1 LGHDT and CDR2 YNNKEL (reference sequence). Written as DNA, the CDR3 is TGTGCCAGCAGCCAAGATTTTTGGGCGTCCGGGGCCACAGATACGCAGTATTTT. It is translated as CASSQDFWASGATDTQYF.

For the CDR3, the DNA is TGCGCCAGCAGAGTTGCGTTGGAGCCGGAGACCCAGTACTTC. It codes for CASRVALEPETQYF. The chain is built from TRBV5-1 and TRBJ2-5; no clear D. The V gene's germline CDR1 is SGHRS and CDR2 YFSETQ. There are 14 residues in the CDR3. The V gene lost 5 bases and the J gene lost 5 bases, with 16 bases spanning the gap.

J is TRBJ2-2 and V is TRBV7-3; no firm D call. CDR3 size: 13 residues. V gave up 3 bases and J gave up 5 bases, with 7 bases separating them. Germline V gives CDR1 SGHTA, CDR2 FQGTGA. CDR3 region: CASSFGETGELFF. The CDR3 coding sequence is TGTGCCAGCAGCTTTGGGGAAACCGGGGAGCTGTTTTTT.

The chain couples TRBV27 to TRBJ2-7; the D gene could be TRBD1 or TRBD2 (5 bases each). V lost 6 bases and J 3 bases, leaving 15 bases between the germline ends. The germline CDR1 and CDR2 sequences are MNHEY and SMNVEV (reference sequence). The CDR3 contains 14 residues. CDR3 bases: TGTGCCAGCAGAACCCCGGGACGGCTCTACGAGCAGTACTTC. It is translated as CASRTPGRLYEQYF.

The rearrangement links TRBV3-1 (or the pseudogene TRBV3-2) to TRBJ1-1, with a weak D call TRBD1 (5 bases). Between the trimmed V and J ends, which lost 0 bases and 4 bases, there was a span of 15 bases. CDR1 is LGHDT and CDR2 is YNNKEL in the germline V gene (reference sequence). This CDR3 region has 16 residues. CDR3 sequence: CASSQEGTLRGTEAFF. DNA for the CDR3: TGTGCCAGCAGCCAAGAGGGAACACTTAGGGGCACTGAAGCTTTCTTT.

The chain uses TRBV10-3 and TRBJ2-7; 7 positions match TRBD1. Trimming at V came to 6 bases and at J to 4 bases, leaving 9 bases not matched to a gene. This CDR3 is built from 14 residues. Germline CDR1 reads ENHRY; CDR2 reads SYGVKD. In nucleotides, the CDR3 is TGTGCCATCAGGCCCGGGACAGACTTATACGAGCAGTACTTC. Encoded protein: CAIRPGTDLYEQYF.

The V and J genes are TRBV5-4 and TRBJ2-1; the match to TRBD2 covers 10 bases. Trimming removed 4 bases from V and 15 bases from J; junction bases left unmatched: 16. The V gene's germline CDR1 is SGHNT and CDR2 YYREEE (reference sequence). The CDR3 extends over 15 amino acids. This CDR3 is CASSVSGGAAEQRFF. In nucleotides, the CDR3 is TGTGCCAGCAGCGTCAGCGGGGGGGCCGCCGAACAGAGGTTCTTC.

This clone was recorded once. V gene TRBV29-1 combines with J gene TRBJ1-3; no firm D call. V was pared by 4 bases and J by 0 bases, with 7 bases between. The CDR3 has 13 amino acids. Germline-derived CDR1 and CDR2 are SQVTM and ANQGSEA. Here the CDR3 reads CSVVWNSGNTIYF. The CDR3 DNA reads TGCAGCGTTGTGTGGAACTCTGGAAACACCATATATTTT.

The rearrangement joins TRBV28 to TRBJ2-7, with 7 bases aligning to TRBD1. Losses at the gene ends were 6 bases for V and 2 bases for J; bases not matched to a gene: 10. In germline, CDR1 is MDHEN, CDR2 SYDVKM. There are 15 residues in the CDR3. CDR3 DNA: TGTGCCAGCAGGTTAGGGGGCAGTAGGACCTACGAGCAGTACTTC. Protein product: CASRLGGSRTYEQYF.

The V call is TRBV7-2, the J call TRBJ1-1; 7 positions match TRBD1. This CDR3 is built from 15 residues. The germline V gene encodes CDR1 SGHTA and CDR2 FQGNSA. V gave up 7 bases and J gave up 0 bases; unmatched junction bases: 8. This chain's CDR3 is CASKETGTMNTEAFF. CDR3 in DNA: TGTGCCAGCAAAGAGACAGGGACTATGAACACTGAAGCTTTCTTT.

The chain is built from TRBV12-3 or TRBV12-4 and TRBJ1-6, with TRBD1 as a possible D gene (5 bases). This CDR3 comprises 12 residues. V was trimmed by 5 bases and J by 10 bases, leaving 9 bases between them. The CDR3 bases are TGTGCCAGCAGTCCGGGGGTCTCACCCCTCCACTTT. Amino acids: CASSPGVSPLHF.

As DNA, the CDR3 is TGCGCCAGCAGCCAAGAGTCGGCAGGGGGCGAAAATGGCTACACCTTC. It encodes CASSQESAGGENGYTF. The chain carries TRBV4-1 and TRBJ1-2; 8 nucleotides align to TRBD1. The length of the CDR3 is 16 residues. Per germline, CDR1 MGHRA and CDR2 YSYEKL. Losses at the gene ends were 0 bases for V and 6 bases for J; bases not matched to a gene: 9.

The chain has TRBV25-1 and TRBJ2-2, with D possibly being TRBD1 (6 bases). The germline CDR1 and CDR2 sequences are MGHDK and SYGVNS. CDR3 size: 16 residues. Trimming cost V 4 bases and J 4 bases, with 16 bases left between them. The DNA for the CDR3 is TGTGCCAGCAGTGCCTCGGGACACGGCAGCACCGGGGAGCTGTTTTTT. Translation gives CASSASGHGSTGELFF.

This clone has more than one count but fewer than ten. This chain uses TRBV10-1 with TRBJ2-1; D unclear. Trimming stripped 0 bases from V and 12 bases from J, with 15 bases between. The CDR3 loop spans 14 amino acids. The germline V gene has CDR1 WNHNN and CDR2 SYGVQD (reference sequence). In nucleotides, the CDR3 is TGCGCCAGCAGTGAGTCGACGCCACCTCCGAGGCAGTTCTTC. Its translation is CASSESTPPPRQFF.

For the CDR3, the DNA is TGTGCCACCAGCAGAGATCTCGGACAGGGGAATCAGCCCCAGCATTTT. Translation: CATSRDLGQGNQPQHF. The genes are TRBV15 and TRBJ1-5; 9 positions agree with TRBD1. The CDR3 loop spans 16 amino acids. Trimming took 0 bases from V and 4 from J; bases not matched to a gene: 4. CDR1 is LNHNV, CDR2 YYDKDF, per germline (reference sequence).

The chain employs TRBV2 and TRBJ2-1; 12 bases are shared with TRBD2. CDR3 length equals 15 residues. Germline-derived CDR1 and CDR2 are SNHLY and FYNNEI. V gave up 6 bases and J gave up 6 bases; unmatched junction bases: 6. CDR3 loop: CASRPTSGSGNEQFF. In nucleotides, the CDR3 is TGTGCCAGCAGGCCGACTAGCGGGAGTGGCAATGAGCAGTTCTTC.

This rearrangement joins TRBV6-1 to TRBJ1-2, with D possibly TRBD1 on 6 matching bases. The CDR3 sequence is 13 residues long. The germline CDR1 and CDR2 sequences are MNHNS and SASEGT. V was clipped by 2 bases and J by 2 bases, with 6 bases between them. The CDR3 sequence: CASSEQGNYGYTF. The CDR3 DNA is TGTGCCAGCAGTGAACAGGGGAACTATGGCTACACCTTC.

This chain connects TRBV5-1 to TRBJ2-2; D gene unclear. The length of the CDR3 is 14 residues. Trimming took off 4 bases at V and 3 bases at J, with 10 bases between the two ends. The V gene's germline CDR1 is SGHRS and CDR2 YFSETQ. For the CDR3, the DNA is TGCGCCAGCAGCACCGACGGAGACACCGGGGAGCTGTTTTTT. Amino acid sequence: CASSTDGDTGELFF.

This clone was counted once. The rearrangement links TRBV7-2 to TRBJ1-2; 7 bases line up with TRBD1. The CDR3 sequence is 12 residues long. Germline V gene sequence: CDR1 SGHTA, CDR2 FQGNSA. V shed 1 base and J 7 bases; nucleotides not matched to a gene: 0. The chain's CDR3 is CASSLDRGGYTF. The CDR3 DNA sequence: TGTGCCAGCAGCTTAGACAGGGGTGGCTACACCTTC. Variable domain in full (rest from reference TRBV7-2 and TRBJ1-2): GAGVSQSPSNKVTEKGKDVELRCDPISGHTALYWYRQSLGQGLEFLIYFQGNSAPDKSGLPSDRFSAERTGGSVSTLTIQRTQQEDSAVYLCASSLDRGGYTFGSGTRLTVV.

The V call is TRBV19, the J call TRBJ1-5, with 7 bases lining up with TRBD1. CDR3 length: 13 amino acids. CDR1 is LNHDA, CDR2 SQIVND, per germline (reference sequence). V was clipped by 10 bases and J by 4 bases; unmatched bases: 7. The CDR3 DNA sequence: TGTGCCATTGCCGGGACAGTTAATCAGCCCCAGCATTTT. Translated, it gives CAIAGTVNQPQHF.

This clone is classed as medium-sized. The rearrangement uses TRBV7-2 and TRBJ2-7, with TRBD1 as a possible D gene (6 bases). V was pared by 2 bases and J by 6 bases, with 11 bases between. The germline V gene has CDR1 SGHTA and CDR2 FQGNSA. This CDR3 region has 13 residues. In nucleotides, the CDR3 is TGTGCCAGCAGCTTATTCCAGGGGAGCGAGCAGTACGTC. This codes for CASSLFQGSEQYV.

A single count supports this clone. The rearrangement uses TRBV6-5 and TRBJ1-1; 7 bases fit TRBD1. This CDR3 contains 14 residues. V shed 2 bases and J 1 base; nucleotides not matched to a gene: 1. Germline V CDR1 and CDR2: MNHEY, SVGAGI. CDR3 loop: CASSYDRENTEAFF. CDR3 nucleotide sequence: TGTGCCAGCAGTTACGACAGGGAGAACACTGAAGCTTTCTTT.

As regards this clone: Other DNA sequences in this sample translate to the same CDR3. The rearrangement uses TRBV5-1 and TRBJ1-2, with unresolved D. The CDR3 loop spans 14 amino acids. Germline lookup yields CDR1 SGHRS and CDR2 YFSETQ. Deletions cut 0 bases from V and 0 bases from J, with 6 bases between. Written as DNA, the CDR3 is TGCGCCAGCAGCTTGGCGGGAGCTAACTATGGCTACACCTTC. This translates into CASSLAGANYGYTF.

J is TRBJ1-5 and V is TRBV12-3 or TRBV12-4; D ambiguous. The CDR3 is 13 residues long. Trimming pared 5 bases from V and 7 bases from J, leaving 12 bases between. CDR3 amino acids: CASSAGRPQPQHF. Written as DNA, the CDR3 is TGTGCCAGCAGTGCCGGAAGGCCCCAGCCCCAGCATTTT.